This TCR beta chain was identified during a study of beta chain features in type 1 diabetes. Whole-study results and caveats: Cells with high TCR expression could be over-represented by cDNA sequencing.

Expressed TCRB transcripts were sequenced, since all the RNA that had been isolated was reverse transcribed. Assay: immunoSEQ multiplex PCR; the TCRdb copy retains only in-frame clones and omits some. The sample holds around 340,000 clones, approximately 8% seen once. The CDR3 extends over 13 amino acids. The germline V and J ends were trimmed by 2 bases and 7 bases, with 12 bases remaining between them. Germline assignment: CDR1 SQVTM and CDR2 ANQGSEA. For this clone: Antigen: not known.

The V gene is TRBV29-1, the J gene TRBJ1-5; D may be TRBD1 (6 bases). Sequenced sample: central memory CD4+ T cells from blood. The source of this sequence is a woman aged 18-29 years in good health. The CDR3 reads CSVEPGVGQPQHF. Written as DNA, the CDR3 is TGCAGCGTTGAACCAGGGGTAGGCCAGCCCCAGCATTTT.